This T cell receptor (beta chain) was recovered during a study of T-cell reconstitution after alpha-beta-depleted transplantation in children. The authors prepared the TCRbeta library with unique molecular identifiers. A single record per CDR3 protein comes from TCRdb applying MiXCR to the PCR reads. In the table there are hundreds of thousands of distinct CDR3 sequences, 8% to 11% of which are singletons. Source: PBMCs from the stem cell graft donor, taken from the stem cell graft. This sequence was found in a human donor who donated a stem cell graft to a child with acute myeloid leukemia.

In nucleotides, the CDR3 is TGCGCCAGCAGCTTGGCCGGTTCTCGGGGAGGGGTTTCCTACAATGAGCAGTTCTTC. Amino acid sequence: CASSLAGSRGGVSYNEQFF. The chain is built from TRBV5-1 and TRBJ2-1; TRBD2 matches 7 bases. Trimming took 0 bases from V and 1 from J; bases not matched to a gene: 13. Germline V gives CDR1 SGHRS, CDR2 YFSETQ. The CDR3 sequence is 19 residues long.